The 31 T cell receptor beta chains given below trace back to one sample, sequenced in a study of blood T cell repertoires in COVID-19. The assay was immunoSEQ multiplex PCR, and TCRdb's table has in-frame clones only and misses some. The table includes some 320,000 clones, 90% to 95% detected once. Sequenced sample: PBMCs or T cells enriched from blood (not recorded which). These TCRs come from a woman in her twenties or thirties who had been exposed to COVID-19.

The CDR3 spells CASSLALDSPLHF. CDR3 nucleotides: TGTGCCAGCAGCTTGGCCCTAGACTCACCCCTCCACTTT. This chain uses TRBV5-4 with TRBJ1-6; D call uncertain. Germline CDR1 SGHNT, CDR2 YYREEE (reference sequence). The CDR3 is made up of 13 amino acids. V lost 0 bases and J 10 bases, leaving 8 bases between the germline ends.

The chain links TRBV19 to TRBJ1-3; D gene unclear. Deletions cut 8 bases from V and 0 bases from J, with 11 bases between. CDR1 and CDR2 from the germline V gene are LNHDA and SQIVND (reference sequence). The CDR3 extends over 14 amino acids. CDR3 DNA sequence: TGTGCCAGTTCCGAATGGGCCTCTGGAAACACCATATATTTT. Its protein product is CASSEWASGNTIYF.

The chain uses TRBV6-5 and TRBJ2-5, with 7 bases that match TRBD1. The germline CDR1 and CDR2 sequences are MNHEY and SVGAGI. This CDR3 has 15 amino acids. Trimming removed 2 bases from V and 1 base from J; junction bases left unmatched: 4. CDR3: CASSYRGLTQETQYF. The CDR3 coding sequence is TGTGCCAGCAGTTACAGGGGGCTAACCCAAGAGACCCAGTACTTC.

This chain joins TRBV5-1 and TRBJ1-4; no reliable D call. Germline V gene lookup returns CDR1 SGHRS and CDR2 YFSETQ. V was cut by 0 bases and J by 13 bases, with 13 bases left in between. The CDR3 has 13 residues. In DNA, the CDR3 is TGCGCCAGCAGCTTGGGACGGACTGAAGCACTGTTTTTT. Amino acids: CASSLGRTEALFF.

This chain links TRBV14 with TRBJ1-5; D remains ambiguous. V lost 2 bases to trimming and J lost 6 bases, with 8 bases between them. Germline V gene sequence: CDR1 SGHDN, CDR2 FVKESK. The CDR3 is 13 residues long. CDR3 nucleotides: TGTGCCAGCAGCCAATTCAGGCGTCAGCCCCAGCATTTT. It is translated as CASSQFRRQPQHF.

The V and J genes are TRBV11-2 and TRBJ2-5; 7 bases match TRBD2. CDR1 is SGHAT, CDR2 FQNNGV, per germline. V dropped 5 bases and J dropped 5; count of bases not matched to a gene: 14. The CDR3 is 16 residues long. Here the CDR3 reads CASSIRLAHPGETQYF. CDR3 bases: TGTGCCAGCAGCATCAGACTAGCACATCCGGGGGAGACCCAGTACTTC.

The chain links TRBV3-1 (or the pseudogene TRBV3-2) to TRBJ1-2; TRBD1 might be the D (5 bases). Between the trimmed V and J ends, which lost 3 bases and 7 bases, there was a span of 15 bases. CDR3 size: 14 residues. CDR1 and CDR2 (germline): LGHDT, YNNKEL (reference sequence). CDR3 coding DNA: TGTGCCAGCAGCCACCTCAGGGTAGAGACTGGCTACACCTTC. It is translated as CASSHLRVETGYTF.

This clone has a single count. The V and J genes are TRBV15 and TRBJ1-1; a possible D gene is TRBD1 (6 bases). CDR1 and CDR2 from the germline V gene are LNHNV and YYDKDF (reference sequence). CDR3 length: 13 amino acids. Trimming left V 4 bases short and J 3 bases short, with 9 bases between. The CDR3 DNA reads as TGTGCCACCAGCACACGACAGGACACTGAAGCTTTCTTT. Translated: CATSTRQDTEAFF.

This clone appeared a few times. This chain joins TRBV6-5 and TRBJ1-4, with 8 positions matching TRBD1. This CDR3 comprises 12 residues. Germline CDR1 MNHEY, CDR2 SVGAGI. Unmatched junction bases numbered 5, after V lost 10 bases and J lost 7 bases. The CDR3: CAIGTGGEKLFF. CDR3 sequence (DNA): TGTGCCATAGGGACAGGAGGTGAAAAACTGTTTTTT.

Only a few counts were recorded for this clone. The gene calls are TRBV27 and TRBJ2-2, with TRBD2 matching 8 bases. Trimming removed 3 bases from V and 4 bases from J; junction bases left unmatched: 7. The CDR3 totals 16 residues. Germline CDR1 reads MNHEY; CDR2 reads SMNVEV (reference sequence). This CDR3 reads CASSFLGGALTGELFF. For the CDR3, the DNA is TGTGCCAGCAGTTTTCTCGGGGGGGCGCTCACCGGGGAGCTGTTTTTT.

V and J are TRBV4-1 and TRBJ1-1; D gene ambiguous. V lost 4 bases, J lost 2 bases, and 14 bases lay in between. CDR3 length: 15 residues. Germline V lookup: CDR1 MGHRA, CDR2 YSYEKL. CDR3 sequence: CASSRNLHINTEAFF. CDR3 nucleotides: TGCGCCAGCAGCCGCAATTTACATATAAACACTGAAGCTTTCTTT.

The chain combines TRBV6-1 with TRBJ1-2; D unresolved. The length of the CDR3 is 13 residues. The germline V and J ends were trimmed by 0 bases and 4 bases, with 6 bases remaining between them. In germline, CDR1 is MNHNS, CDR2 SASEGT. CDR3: CASSEALTYGYTF. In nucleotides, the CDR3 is TGTGCCAGCAGTGAAGCGCTAACCTATGGCTACACCTTC.

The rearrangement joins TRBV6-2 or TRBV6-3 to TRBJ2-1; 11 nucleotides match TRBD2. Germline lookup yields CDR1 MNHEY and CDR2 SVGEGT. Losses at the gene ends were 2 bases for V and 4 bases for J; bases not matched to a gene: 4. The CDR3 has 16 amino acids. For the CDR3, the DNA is TGTGCCAGCAGTTACCATCTAGCGGGGGGATACAATGAGCAGTTCTTC. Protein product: CASSYHLAGGYNEQFF.

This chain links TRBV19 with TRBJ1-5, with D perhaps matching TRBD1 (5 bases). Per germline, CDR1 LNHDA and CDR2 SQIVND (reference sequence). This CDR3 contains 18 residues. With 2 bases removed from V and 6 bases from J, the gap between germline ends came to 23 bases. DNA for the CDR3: TGTGCCAGTAGTATATGGCGGACCCTTCACAAGCAGGGTCAGCCCCAGCATTTT. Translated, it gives CASSIWRTLHKQGQPQHF.

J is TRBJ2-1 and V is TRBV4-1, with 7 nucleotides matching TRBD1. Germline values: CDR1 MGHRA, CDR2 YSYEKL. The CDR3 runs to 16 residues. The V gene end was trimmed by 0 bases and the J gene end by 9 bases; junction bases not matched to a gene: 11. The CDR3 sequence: CASSQDYQGGGGEQFF. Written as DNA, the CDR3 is TGCGCCAGCAGCCAAGATTACCAAGGGGGCGGTGGTGAGCAGTTCTTC.

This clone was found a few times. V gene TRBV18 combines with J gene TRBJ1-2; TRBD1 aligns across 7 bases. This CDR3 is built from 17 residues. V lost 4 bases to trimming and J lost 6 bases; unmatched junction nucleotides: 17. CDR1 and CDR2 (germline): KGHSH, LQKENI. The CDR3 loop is CASSLAGTAIQLNGYTF. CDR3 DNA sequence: TGTGCCAGCTCACTAGCCGGGACAGCTATACAGTTAAATGGCTACACCTTC.

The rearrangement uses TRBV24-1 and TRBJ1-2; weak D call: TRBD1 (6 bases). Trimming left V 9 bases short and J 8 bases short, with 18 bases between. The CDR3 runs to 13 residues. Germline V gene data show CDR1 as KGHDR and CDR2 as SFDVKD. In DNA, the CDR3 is TGTGCCACCCGTCGGACAGCGGCTGGAGGCTACACCTTC. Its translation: CATRRTAAGGYTF.

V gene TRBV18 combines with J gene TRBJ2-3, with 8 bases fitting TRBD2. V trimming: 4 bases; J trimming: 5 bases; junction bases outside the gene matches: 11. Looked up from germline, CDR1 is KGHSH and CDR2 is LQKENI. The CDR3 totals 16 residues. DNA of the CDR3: TGTGCCAGCTCACGACCAAGCGGGGGCCAAGAAGATACGCAGTATTTT. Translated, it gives CASSRPSGGQEDTQYF. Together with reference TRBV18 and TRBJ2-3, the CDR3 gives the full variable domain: NAGVMQNPRHLVRRRGQEARLRCSPMKGHSHVYWYRQLPEEGLKFMVYLQKENIIDESGMPKERFSAEFPKEGPSILRIQQVVRGDSAAYFCASSRPSGGQEDTQYFGPGTRLTVL.

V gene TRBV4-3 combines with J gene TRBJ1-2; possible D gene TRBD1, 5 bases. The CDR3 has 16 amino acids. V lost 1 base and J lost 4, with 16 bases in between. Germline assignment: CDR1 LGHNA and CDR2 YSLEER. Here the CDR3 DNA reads TGCGCCAGCAGCCAAGCCTCCGGCGGGGCTTTCTATGGCTACACCTTC. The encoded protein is CASSQASGGAFYGYTF.

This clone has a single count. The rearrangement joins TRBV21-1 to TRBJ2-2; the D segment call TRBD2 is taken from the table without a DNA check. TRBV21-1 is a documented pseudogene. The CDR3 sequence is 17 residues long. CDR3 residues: CASSKDSREVRTGELFF. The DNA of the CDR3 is TGTGCCAGCAGCAAAGACAGCAGGGAGGTAAGGACCGGGGAGCTGTTTTTT.

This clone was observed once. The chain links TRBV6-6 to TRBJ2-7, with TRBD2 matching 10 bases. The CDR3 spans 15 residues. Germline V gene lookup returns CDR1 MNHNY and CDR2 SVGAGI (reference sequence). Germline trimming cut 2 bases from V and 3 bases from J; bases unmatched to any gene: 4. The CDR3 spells CASSYPASGGYEQYF. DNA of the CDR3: TGTGCCAGCAGTTACCCGGCTAGCGGGGGCTACGAGCAGTACTTC.

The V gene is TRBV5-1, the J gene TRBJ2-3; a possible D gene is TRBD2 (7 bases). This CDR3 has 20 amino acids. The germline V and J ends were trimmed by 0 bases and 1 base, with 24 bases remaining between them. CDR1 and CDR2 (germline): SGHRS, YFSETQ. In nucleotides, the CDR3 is TGCGCCAGCAGCTTGGGAGGAGGGGGGGACTACCCGAAGGGCACAGATACGCAGTATTTT. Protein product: CASSLGGGGDYPKGTDTQYF.

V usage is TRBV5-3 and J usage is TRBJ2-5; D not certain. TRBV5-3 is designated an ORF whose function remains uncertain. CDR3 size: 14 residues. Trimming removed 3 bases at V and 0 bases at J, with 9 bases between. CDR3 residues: CARSCTEYQETQYF. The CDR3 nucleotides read TGTGCCAGAAGCTGCACAGAGTACCAAGAGACCCAGTACTTC.

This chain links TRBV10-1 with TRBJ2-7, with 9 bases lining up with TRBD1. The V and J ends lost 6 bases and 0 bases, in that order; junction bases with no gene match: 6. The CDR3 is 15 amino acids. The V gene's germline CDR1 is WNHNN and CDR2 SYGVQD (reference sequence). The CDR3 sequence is CASSYPGQGSYEQYF. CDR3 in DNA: TGCGCCAGCAGCTACCCGGGACAGGGCTCCTACGAGCAGTACTTC.

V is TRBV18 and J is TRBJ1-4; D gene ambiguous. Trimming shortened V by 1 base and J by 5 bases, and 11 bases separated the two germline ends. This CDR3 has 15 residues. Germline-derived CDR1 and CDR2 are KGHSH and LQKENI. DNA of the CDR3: TGTGCCAGCTCACCACGAGGCCGCGCCAATGAAAAACTGTTTTTT. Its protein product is CASSPRGRANEKLFF.

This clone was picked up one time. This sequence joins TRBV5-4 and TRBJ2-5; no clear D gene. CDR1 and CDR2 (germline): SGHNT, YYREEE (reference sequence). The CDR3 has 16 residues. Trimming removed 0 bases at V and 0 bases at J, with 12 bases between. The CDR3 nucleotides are TGTGCCAGCAGCTTGGAGAGTGTTCGATACCAAGAGACCCAGTACTTC. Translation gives CASSLESVRYQETQYF.

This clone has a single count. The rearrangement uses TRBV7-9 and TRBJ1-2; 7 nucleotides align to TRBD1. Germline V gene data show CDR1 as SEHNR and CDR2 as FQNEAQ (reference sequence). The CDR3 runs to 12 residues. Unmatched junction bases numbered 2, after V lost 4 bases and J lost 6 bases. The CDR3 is CASSWTGDGYTF. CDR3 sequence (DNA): TGTGCCAGCAGCTGGACAGGAGATGGCTACACCTTC.

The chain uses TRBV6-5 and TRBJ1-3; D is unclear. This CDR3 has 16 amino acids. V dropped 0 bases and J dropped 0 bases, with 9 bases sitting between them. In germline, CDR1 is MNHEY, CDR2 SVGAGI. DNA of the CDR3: TGTGCCAGCAGTTACTCGAGGTGGTTCTCTGGAAACACCATATATTTT. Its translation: CASSYSRWFSGNTIYF.

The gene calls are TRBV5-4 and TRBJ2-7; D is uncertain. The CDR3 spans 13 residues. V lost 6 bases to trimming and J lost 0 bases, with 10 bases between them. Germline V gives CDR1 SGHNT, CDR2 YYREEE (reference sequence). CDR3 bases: TGTGCCAGCACCTCCGGTCACTCCTACGAGCAGTACTTC. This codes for CASTSGHSYEQYF.

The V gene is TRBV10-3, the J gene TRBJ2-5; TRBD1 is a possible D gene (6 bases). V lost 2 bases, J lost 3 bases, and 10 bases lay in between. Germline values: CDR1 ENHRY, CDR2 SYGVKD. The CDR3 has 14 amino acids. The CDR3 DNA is TGTGCCATCAGTGAGGGGGGCAGCGAAGAGACCCAGTACTTC. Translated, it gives CAISEGGSEETQYF.

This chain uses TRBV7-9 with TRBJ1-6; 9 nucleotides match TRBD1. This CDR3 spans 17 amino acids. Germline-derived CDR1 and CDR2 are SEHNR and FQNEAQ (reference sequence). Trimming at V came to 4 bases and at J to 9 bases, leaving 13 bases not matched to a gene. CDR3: CASSSTLGQGIRSPLHF. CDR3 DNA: TGTGCCAGCAGCTCGACACTGGGACAGGGAATACGTTCACCCCTCCACTTT.